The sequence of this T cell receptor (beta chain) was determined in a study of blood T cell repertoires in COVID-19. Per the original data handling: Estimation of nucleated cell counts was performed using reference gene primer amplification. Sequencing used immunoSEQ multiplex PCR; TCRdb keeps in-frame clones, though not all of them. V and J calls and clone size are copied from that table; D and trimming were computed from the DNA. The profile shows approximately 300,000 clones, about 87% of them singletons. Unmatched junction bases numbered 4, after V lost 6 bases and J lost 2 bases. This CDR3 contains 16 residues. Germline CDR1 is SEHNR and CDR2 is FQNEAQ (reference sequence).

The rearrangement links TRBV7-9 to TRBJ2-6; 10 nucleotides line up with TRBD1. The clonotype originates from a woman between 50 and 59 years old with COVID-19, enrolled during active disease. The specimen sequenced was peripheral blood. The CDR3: CASRGTGVPGANVLTF. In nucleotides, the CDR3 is TGTGCCAGCAGAGGGACAGGGGTCCCTGGGGCCAACGTCCTGACTTTC.